The sequence of this TCR beta chain was determined in a study of T cell repertoires in cytomegalovirus infection. Study-level background: Peptides in the study included HLA-C-restricted and HLA-B-restricted CMV epitopes. Overall study results and limits: The ex vivo response showed dominance by HLA-C-restricted CMV-specific TCR beta clonotypes.

TCRdb re-analysed the reads in MiXCR, keeping a single row per CDR3 protein. The sample comprises 650,000 to 850,000 distinct CDR3 sequences, 25% to 30% of which are singletons, and roughly 14% rests with the top ten. About this clonotype: As yet, its antigen is unknown.

The CDR3 runs to 16 residues. Germline CDR1 is MNHNS and CDR2 is SASEGT. V lost 4 bases and J lost 1, with 11 bases in between. The sequencing used cultured CD8+ T cells from PBMCs, collected from culture after CMV antigen stimulation. The TCR originated in a human donor in good health (CMV status not recorded). Some clones in this sample may be carry-over from other donors' samples. The chain combines TRBV6-1 with TRBJ2-6; perhaps TRBD1 as D (5 bases). The CDR3 protein is CASSGGFLSGANVLTF. CDR3 DNA: TGTGCCAGCAGTGGGGGCTTCCTATCTGGGGCCAACGTCCTGACTTTC.